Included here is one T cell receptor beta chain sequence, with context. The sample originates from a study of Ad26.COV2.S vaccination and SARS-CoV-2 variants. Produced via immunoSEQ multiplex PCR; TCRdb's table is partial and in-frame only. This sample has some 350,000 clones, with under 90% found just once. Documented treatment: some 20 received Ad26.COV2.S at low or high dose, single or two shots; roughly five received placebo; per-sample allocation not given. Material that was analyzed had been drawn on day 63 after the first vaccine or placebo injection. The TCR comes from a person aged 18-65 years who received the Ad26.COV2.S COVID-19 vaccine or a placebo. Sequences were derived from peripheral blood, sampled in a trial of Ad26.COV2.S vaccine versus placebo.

The CDR3 bases are TGTGCCAGCAGAGAACAGGGGGCTCGGAACACTGAAGCTTTCTTT. Its protein is CASREQGARNTEAFF. The rearrangement joins TRBV6-4 to TRBJ1-1; TRBD1 aligns across 9 bases. The CDR3 consists of 15 residues. Germline V gene sequence: CDR1 MRHNA, CDR2 SNTAGT. J was trimmed by 1 base and V by 6 bases; bases with no gene match: 6.